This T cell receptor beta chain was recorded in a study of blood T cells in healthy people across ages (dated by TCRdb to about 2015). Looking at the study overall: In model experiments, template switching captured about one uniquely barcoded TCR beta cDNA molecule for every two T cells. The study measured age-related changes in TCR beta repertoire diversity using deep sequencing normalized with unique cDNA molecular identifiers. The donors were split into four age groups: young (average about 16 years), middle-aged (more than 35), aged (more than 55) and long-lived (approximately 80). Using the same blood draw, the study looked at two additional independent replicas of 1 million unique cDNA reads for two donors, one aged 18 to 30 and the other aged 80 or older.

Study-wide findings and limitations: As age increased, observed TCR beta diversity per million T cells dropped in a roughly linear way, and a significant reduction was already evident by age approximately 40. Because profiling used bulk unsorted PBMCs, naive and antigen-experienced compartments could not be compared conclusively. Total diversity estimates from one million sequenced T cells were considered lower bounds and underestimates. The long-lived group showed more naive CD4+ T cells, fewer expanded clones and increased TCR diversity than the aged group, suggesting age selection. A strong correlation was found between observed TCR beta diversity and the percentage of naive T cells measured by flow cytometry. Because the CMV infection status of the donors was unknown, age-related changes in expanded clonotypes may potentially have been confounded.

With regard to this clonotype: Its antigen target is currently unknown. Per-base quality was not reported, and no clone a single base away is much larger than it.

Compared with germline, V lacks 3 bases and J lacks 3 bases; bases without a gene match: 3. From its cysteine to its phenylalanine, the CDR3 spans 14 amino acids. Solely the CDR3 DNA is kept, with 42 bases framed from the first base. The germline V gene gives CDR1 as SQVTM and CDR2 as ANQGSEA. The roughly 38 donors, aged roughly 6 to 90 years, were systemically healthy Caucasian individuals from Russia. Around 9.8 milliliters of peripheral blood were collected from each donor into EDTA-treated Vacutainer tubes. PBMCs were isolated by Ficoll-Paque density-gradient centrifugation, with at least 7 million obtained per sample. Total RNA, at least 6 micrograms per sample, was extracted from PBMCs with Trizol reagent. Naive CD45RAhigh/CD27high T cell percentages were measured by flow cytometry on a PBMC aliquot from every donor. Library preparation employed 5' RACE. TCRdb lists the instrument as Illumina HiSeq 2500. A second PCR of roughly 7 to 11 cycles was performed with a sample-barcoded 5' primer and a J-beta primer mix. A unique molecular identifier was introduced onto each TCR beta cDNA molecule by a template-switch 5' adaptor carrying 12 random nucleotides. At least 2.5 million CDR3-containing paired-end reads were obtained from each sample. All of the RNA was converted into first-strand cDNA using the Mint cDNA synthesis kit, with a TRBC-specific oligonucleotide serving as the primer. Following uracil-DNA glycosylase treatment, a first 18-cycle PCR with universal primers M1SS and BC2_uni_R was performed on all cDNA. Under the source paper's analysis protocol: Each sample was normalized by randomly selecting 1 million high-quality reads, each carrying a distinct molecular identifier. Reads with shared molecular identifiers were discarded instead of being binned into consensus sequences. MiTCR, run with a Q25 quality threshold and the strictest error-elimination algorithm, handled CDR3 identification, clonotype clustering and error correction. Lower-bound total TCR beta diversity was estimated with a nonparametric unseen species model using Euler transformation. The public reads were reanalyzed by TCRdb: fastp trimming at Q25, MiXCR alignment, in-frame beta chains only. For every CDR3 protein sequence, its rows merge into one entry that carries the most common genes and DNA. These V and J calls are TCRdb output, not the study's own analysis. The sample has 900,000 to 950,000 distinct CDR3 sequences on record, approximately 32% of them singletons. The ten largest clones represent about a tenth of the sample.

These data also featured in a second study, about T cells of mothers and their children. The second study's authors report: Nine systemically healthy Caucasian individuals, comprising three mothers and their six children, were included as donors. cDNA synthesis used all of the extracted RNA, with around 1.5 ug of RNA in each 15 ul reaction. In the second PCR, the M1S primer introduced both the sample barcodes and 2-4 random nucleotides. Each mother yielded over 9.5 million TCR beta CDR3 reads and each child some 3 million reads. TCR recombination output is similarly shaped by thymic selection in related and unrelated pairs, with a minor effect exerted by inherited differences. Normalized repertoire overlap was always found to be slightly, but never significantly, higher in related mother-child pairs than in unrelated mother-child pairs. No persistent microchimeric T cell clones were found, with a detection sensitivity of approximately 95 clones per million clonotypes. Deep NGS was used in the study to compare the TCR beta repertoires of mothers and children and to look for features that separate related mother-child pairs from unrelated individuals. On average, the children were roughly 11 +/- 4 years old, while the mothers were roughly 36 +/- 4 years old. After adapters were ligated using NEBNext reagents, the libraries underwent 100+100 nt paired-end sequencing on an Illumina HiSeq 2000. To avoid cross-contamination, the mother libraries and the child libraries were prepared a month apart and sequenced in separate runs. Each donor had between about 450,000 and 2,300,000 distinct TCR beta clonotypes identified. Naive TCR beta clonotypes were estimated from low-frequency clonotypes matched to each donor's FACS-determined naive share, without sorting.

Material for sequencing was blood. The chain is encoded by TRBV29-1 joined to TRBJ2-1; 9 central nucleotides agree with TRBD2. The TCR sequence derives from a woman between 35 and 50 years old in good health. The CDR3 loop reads CSVEASGIYNEQFF. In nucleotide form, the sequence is TGCAGCGTTGAGGCTAGCGGGATCTACAATGAGCAGTTCTTC.